A selection of T cell receptor beta chains follows, all from one sample in a study of shared clonotypes between healthy human individuals. Method: immunoSEQ multiplex PCR; TCRdb's copy keeps in-frame clones and lacks some. The sample shows 2,500,000 or so clones, roughly 93% of them seen only once. Sequenced input: naive CD4+ T cells from PBMCs. The origin of the receptors is a man between 18 and 35 years old in good health. Some clones in this sample may be carry-over from other donors' samples. Both conserved end residues are part of each CDR3. Clone size is shown for a subset of rows, as once, few, many or a class of expanded clone.

V,size,J,CDR3
TRBV4-2,NA,TRBJ1-2,CASSYDVTWDYGYTF
TRBV6-1,NA,TRBJ2-7,CASRSAGGGEQYF
TRBV5-6,NA,TRBJ2-1,CASSFSPGHDEQFF
TRBV23-1,NA,TRBJ1-2,CASSPSRTGGLGSVVYGYTF
TRBV6-5,NA,TRBJ2-7,CASSSGTVYEQYF
TRBV19,NA,TRBJ2-2,CASRVTQGTGELFF
TRBV9,NA,TRBJ2-7,CASSVGPGSGPYEQYF
TRBV15,once,TRBJ2-5,CATSRGGGSGETQYF
TRBV29-1,NA,TRBJ1-1,CSVEDGSSPEAFF
TRBV5-1,NA,TRBJ2-3,CASSGQGRPASGGSTDTQYF
TRBV15,NA,TRBJ2-4,CATSKRSGTSKNIQYF
TRBV6-5,NA,TRBJ2-1,CASSYGYGGVNEQFF
TRBV14,NA,TRBJ2-1,CASSPLLVHNEQFF
TRBV4-3,few,TRBJ2-7,CASSQGTGGLYEQYF
TRBV27,once,TRBJ2-1,CASRRNRDPTVGEQFF
TRBV7-2,NA,TRBJ2-2,CASSLLVRANTGELFF
TRBV19,NA,TRBJ1-2,CASSMWGQGKVYGYTF
TRBV15,NA,TRBJ1-2,CATSRRLGEYGYTF
TRBV9,once,TRBJ2-3,CASSVGSGGADTQYF
TRBV19,once,TRBJ1-1,CASSMRFVQGRMNTEAFF
TRBV5-1,NA,TRBJ2-2,CASSPGGLAGGGTGELFF
TRBV7-2,NA,TRBJ1-4,CASSRRVSATNEKLFF
TRBV27,NA,TRBJ1-3,CASSFAGAGGGNTIYF
TRBV30,NA,TRBJ2-2,CAWSPQGFANTGELFF
TRBV7-6,NA,TRBJ2-1,CASSLAVAHNEQFF
TRBV28,NA,TRBJ1-1,CASSSMRPGGVLAAFF
TRBV7-9,NA,TRBJ2-5,CASSPRWGSTGIEETQYF
TRBV7-2,NA,TRBJ2-1,CASGLASGNYNEQFF
TRBV30,NA,TRBJ1-4,CAWSVGYREKLFF
TRBV2,NA,TRBJ2-1,CASTQQGPVRGEQFF
TRBV5-1,NA,TRBJ2-5,CASSTTVEETQYF
TRBV10-1,NA,TRBJ2-2,CATSDTGGTGELFF
TRBV5-4,NA,TRBJ2-1,CASSPGLGLYNEQFF
TRBV28,NA,TRBJ2-5,CASSPRLVETQYF
TRBV28,NA,TRBJ1-5,CASNSGNQPQHF
TRBV6-4,NA,TRBJ2-1,CASSETSTGKVFDEQFF
TRBV6-8,once,TRBJ2-7,CASSYPPWRSYEQYF
TRBV5-1,NA,TRBJ2-1,CASSGMGLAGGSSYNEQFF
TRBV28,NA,TRBJ2-7,CASSLPGQYYEQYF
TRBV19,NA,TRBJ2-7,CASSITTGTVTYEQYF
TRBV7-3,NA,TRBJ2-3,CASSFGLPTDTQYF
TRBV9,NA,TRBJ2-5,CASSVTGRVWETQYF
TRBV18,once,TRBJ2-1,CASLGLATYDEQFF
TRBV19,NA,TRBJ1-4,CASSIGIILQGGRWKLFF
TRBV18,NA,TRBJ1-1,CASSPWRGTEAFF
TRBV5-4,NA,TRBJ2-5,CASSSHQETQYF